A selection of T cell receptor beta chains follows, all from one sample in a study of blood T cell repertoires in COVID-19. Here immunoSEQ multiplex PCR was the method, and the copy in TCRdb shows in-frame clones only, minus some. This table has approximately 200,000 clones, 85% to 90% appearing once. The sample was peripheral blood. The receptor set was obtained from a man aged 45-65 years with acute or convalescent COVID-19. Each CDR3 is given with its conserved first and last residue. The D gene is left open where the match is weak. A clone size is listed for some rows: how often the clone was seen (once, few, many), or a class if it is expanded.

abundance: -
j_gene: TRBJ1-2
d_gene: TRBD1
v_gene: TRBV5-5
CDR3aa: CASSFPHPGQGDGYTF
CDR3nt: TGTGCCAGCAGCTTCCCCCACCCCGGACAGGGAGATGGCTACACCTTC

abundance: -
j_gene: TRBJ2-3
d_gene: -
v_gene: TRBV4-1
CDR3aa: CASSQEGVGGADTQYF
CDR3nt: TGCGCCAGCAGCCAAGAGGGCGTCGGCGGGGCAGATACGCAGTATTTT

abundance: -
j_gene: TRBJ1-5
d_gene: -
v_gene: TRBV5-6
CDR3aa: CASSLMGGSQPQHF
CDR3nt: TGTGCCAGCAGCTTAATGGGGGGAAGTCAGCCCCAGCATTTT

abundance: -
j_gene: TRBJ1-2
d_gene: -
v_gene: TRBV12-3/TRBV12-4
CDR3aa: CASSLSGGNGYTF
CDR3nt: TGTGCCAGCAGTTTATCGGGGGGCAATGGCTACACCTTC

abundance: -
j_gene: TRBJ1-5
d_gene: -
v_gene: TRBV4-1
CDR3aa: CASSQDFGGNQPQHF
CDR3nt: TGCGCCAGCAGCCAAGATTTCGGAGGCAATCAGCCCCAGCATTTT

abundance: once
j_gene: TRBJ1-2
d_gene: TRBD1
v_gene: TRBV29-1
CDR3aa: CSANQGDGYTF
CDR3nt: TGCAGCGCAAATCAGGGGGATGGCTACACCTTC

abundance: once
j_gene: TRBJ2-7
d_gene: -
v_gene: TRBV4-1
CDR3aa: CASSQDLPQKPYEQYF
CDR3nt: TGCGCCAGCAGCCAAGATCTCCCACAGAAGCCCTACGAGCAGTACTTC

abundance: -
j_gene: TRBJ1-1
d_gene: TRBD1
v_gene: TRBV4-1
CDR3aa: CASSQDGDRGPAFF
CDR3nt: TGCGCCAGCAGCCAAGATGGGGACAGGGGGCCAGCTTTCTTT

abundance: -
j_gene: TRBJ2-3
d_gene: TRBD2
v_gene: TRBV11-2
CDR3aa: CASSLAAGGVGSTDTQYF
CDR3nt: TGTGCCAGCAGCCTCGCAGCTGGGGGGGTCGGGTCCACAGATACGCAGTATTTT

abundance: -
j_gene: TRBJ2-3
d_gene: TRBD2
v_gene: TRBV15
CDR3aa: CATSRDQERGARADTQYF
CDR3nt: TGTGCCACCAGCAGAGATCAGGAGCGGGGGGCCAGGGCAGATACGCAGTATTTT

abundance: once
j_gene: TRBJ1-6
d_gene: TRBD1
v_gene: TRBV19
CDR3aa: CATGTGGFYNSPLHF
CDR3nt: TGTGCCACGGGGACAGGAGGATTTTATAATTCACCCCTCCACTTT

abundance: -
j_gene: TRBJ1-3
d_gene: -
v_gene: TRBV19
CDR3aa: CASRYGSGNTIYF
CDR3nt: TGTGCCAGTAGGTACGGCTCTGGAAACACCATATATTTT

abundance: -
j_gene: TRBJ1-4
d_gene: TRBD1
v_gene: TRBV5-8
CDR3aa: CASSSRTGANEKLFF
CDR3nt: TGTGCCAGCAGCTCCAGGACAGGGGCTAATGAAAAACTGTTTTTT

abundance: -
j_gene: TRBJ1-2
d_gene: -
v_gene: TRBV11-2
CDR3aa: CASSLDRGRGYTF
CDR3nt: TGTGCCAGCAGCTTAGACAGGGGTCGCGGCTACACCTTC

abundance: -
j_gene: TRBJ1-2
d_gene: TRBD1
v_gene: TRBV7-8
CDR3aa: CASSWGQEDDYTF
CDR3nt: TGTGCCAGCAGCTGGGGACAGGAGGATGACTACACCTTC

abundance: -
j_gene: TRBJ2-2
d_gene: -
v_gene: TRBV7-7
CDR3aa: CASSTDTNTGELFF
CDR3nt: TGTGCCAGCAGCACGGACACGAACACCGGGGAGCTGTTTTTT

abundance: -
j_gene: TRBJ1-2
d_gene: TRBD1
v_gene: TRBV5-1
CDR3aa: CASSLRTGNYGYTF
CDR3nt: TGCGCCAGCAGCTTGAGGACAGGGAACTATGGCTACACCTTC

abundance: -
j_gene: TRBJ1-1
d_gene: TRBD1
v_gene: TRBV6-5
CDR3aa: CASRDPGQVQEAFF
CDR3nt: TGTGCCAGCAGGGACCCGGGACAGGTACAGGAAGCTTTCTTT

abundance: -
j_gene: TRBJ1-2
d_gene: -
v_gene: TRBV7-9
CDR3aa: CASSQGQHYGYTF
CDR3nt: TGTGCCAGCAGTCAGGGCCAGCACTATGGCTACACCTTC

abundance: -
j_gene: TRBJ1-3
d_gene: -
v_gene: TRBV7-9
CDR3aa: CASSLVRDTFSGNTIYF
CDR3nt: TGTGCCAGCAGCTTAGTAAGGGACACTTTCTCTGGAAACACCATATATTTT

abundance: -
j_gene: TRBJ2-2
d_gene: -
v_gene: TRBV10-1
CDR3aa: CASTAGLGTGELFF
CDR3nt: TGCGCCAGCACCGCAGGCCTCGGTACCGGGGAGCTGTTTTTT

abundance: -
j_gene: TRBJ1-4
d_gene: -
v_gene: TRBV5-6
CDR3aa: CASSLAGHNEKLFF
CDR3nt: TGTGCCAGCAGCTTGGCCGGTCATAATGAAAAACTGTTTTTT

abundance: -
j_gene: TRBJ2-2
d_gene: -
v_gene: TRBV18
CDR3aa: CASSDTGELFF
CDR3nt: TGTGCCAGCTCCGACACCGGGGAGCTGTTTTTT

abundance: few
j_gene: TRBJ1-2
d_gene: -
v_gene: TRBV24-1
CDR3aa: CATSDSFDSYGYTF
CDR3nt: TGTGCCACCAGTGATTCGTTCGACAGTTATGGCTACACCTTC

abundance: few
j_gene: TRBJ1-1
d_gene: -
v_gene: TRBV15
CDR3aa: CATLRGKDTEAFF
CDR3nt: TGTGCCACGTTGCGGGGGAAGGACACTGAAGCTTTCTTT

abundance: few
j_gene: TRBJ1-1
d_gene: -
v_gene: TRBV25-1
CDR3aa: CASSDSWGGNTEAFF
CDR3nt: TGTGCCAGCAGTGATTCCTGGGGCGGTAACACTGAAGCTTTCTTT

abundance: -
j_gene: TRBJ2-1
d_gene: TRBD2
v_gene: TRBV3-1/TRBV3-2
CDR3aa: CASSQTRTGTTDNEQFF
CDR3nt: TGTGCCAGCAGCCAAACGCGAACCGGGACTACGGACAATGAGCAGTTCTTC

abundance: -
j_gene: TRBJ2-7
d_gene: -
v_gene: TRBV7-6
CDR3aa: CASSSRGGGGSRYEQYF
CDR3nt: TGTGCCAGCAGCTCAAGGGGGGGCGGAGGTAGCCGCTACGAGCAGTACTTC

abundance: -
j_gene: TRBJ2-1
d_gene: -
v_gene: TRBV11-1
CDR3aa: CASSFRTAASNEQFF
CDR3nt: TGTGCCAGCAGCTTTCGTACAGCGGCCTCCAATGAGCAGTTCTTC

abundance: once
j_gene: TRBJ2-7
d_gene: TRBD1
v_gene: TRBV5-1
CDR3aa: CASGRDSVNYEQYF
CDR3nt: TGCGCCAGTGGAAGGGACAGTGTGAACTACGAGCAGTACTTC

abundance: -
j_gene: TRBJ2-7
d_gene: -
v_gene: TRBV12-3/TRBV12-4
CDR3aa: CASRRGPYEQYF
CDR3nt: TGTGCCTCCCGGCGGGGTCCCTACGAGCAGTACTTC

abundance: many
j_gene: TRBJ1-6
d_gene: TRBD1
v_gene: TRBV27
CDR3aa: CASSLAGTGGLNSPLHF
CDR3nt: TGTGCCAGCAGTTTAGCCGGGACAGGGGGATTAAATTCACCCCTCCACTTT

abundance: -
j_gene: TRBJ1-2
d_gene: -
v_gene: TRBV27
CDR3aa: CASSSSWGGGGYTF
CDR3nt: TGTGCCAGCAGTTCCTCTTGGGGCGGGGGCGGCTACACCTTC

abundance: -
j_gene: TRBJ2-7
d_gene: -
v_gene: TRBV18
CDR3aa: CASSPYEGDYEQYF
CDR3nt: TGTGCCAGCTCACCTTATGAGGGGGACTACGAGCAGTACTTC

abundance: -
j_gene: TRBJ2-3
d_gene: TRBD1
v_gene: TRBV27
CDR3aa: CASSKQTGANTDTQYF
CDR3nt: TGTGCCAGCAGCAAGCAGACAGGGGCCAACACAGATACGCAGTATTTT

abundance: -
j_gene: TRBJ1-2
d_gene: TRBD1
v_gene: TRBV10-2
CDR3aa: CASNQGATDYGYTF
CDR3nt: TGCGCCAGCAATCAGGGGGCGACGGACTATGGCTACACCTTC

abundance: -
j_gene: TRBJ2-2
d_gene: -
v_gene: TRBV9
CDR3aa: CASSVVGSGTGELFF
CDR3nt: TGTGCCAGCAGCGTAGTCGGAAGCGGCACCGGGGAGCTGTTTTTT

abundance: -
j_gene: TRBJ1-6
d_gene: TRBD1
v_gene: TRBV10-3
CDR3aa: CAISESTGRARRGSPLHF
CDR3nt: TGTGCCATCAGTGAGTCGACAGGGCGGGCGAGGCGTGGATCACCCCTCCACTTT

abundance: -
j_gene: TRBJ1-4
d_gene: -
v_gene: TRBV11-2
CDR3aa: CASSFPGRGDEKLFF
CDR3nt: TGTGCCAGCAGCTTCCCAGGGAGGGGGGATGAAAAACTGTTTTTT

abundance: -
j_gene: TRBJ2-1
d_gene: -
v_gene: TRBV5-1
CDR3aa: CASSNGDTTYNEQFF
CDR3nt: TGCGCCAGCAGCAACGGGGACACCACCTACAATGAGCAGTTCTTC

abundance: -
j_gene: TRBJ1-1
d_gene: TRBD1
v_gene: TRBV5-1
CDR3aa: CASSLAPSGTGVEAFF
CDR3nt: TGCGCCAGCAGCTTGGCCCCTTCCGGGACAGGGGTTGAAGCTTTCTTT

abundance: -
j_gene: TRBJ2-1
d_gene: -
v_gene: TRBV4-2
CDR3aa: CASSGSTQGNEQFF
CDR3nt: TGTGCCAGCAGCGGATCTACCCAGGGCAATGAGCAGTTCTTC

abundance: -
j_gene: TRBJ2-3
d_gene: TRBD2
v_gene: TRBV9
CDR3aa: CASSPPWGREGDTQYF
CDR3nt: TGTGCCAGCAGCCCACCCTGGGGACGGGAGGGAGATACGCAGTATTTT

abundance: -
j_gene: TRBJ1-5
d_gene: -
v_gene: TRBV6-5
CDR3aa: CASRVGQSNQPQHF
CDR3nt: TGTGCCAGCAGGGTGGGGCAGTCCAATCAGCCCCAGCATTTT

abundance: -
j_gene: TRBJ1-5
d_gene: -
v_gene: TRBV6-5
CDR3aa: CASSWGDGNQPQHF
CDR3nt: TGTGCCAGCAGTTGGGGCGATGGCAATCAGCCCCAGCATTTT

abundance: -
j_gene: TRBJ1-4
d_gene: -
v_gene: TRBV5-1
CDR3aa: CASSFLGATNEKLFF
CDR3nt: TGCGCCAGCAGCTTTCTAGGTGCAACTAATGAAAAACTGTTTTTT

abundance: -
j_gene: TRBJ1-6
d_gene: TRBD1
v_gene: TRBV12-3/TRBV12-4
CDR3aa: CASSGTGGLPLHF
CDR3nt: TGTGCCAGCAGCGGGACAGGGGGTTTGCCCCTCCACTTT

abundance: -
j_gene: TRBJ2-3
d_gene: TRBD2
v_gene: TRBV28
CDR3aa: CASRAGGADTQYF
CDR3nt: TGTGCCAGCAGAGCGGGAGGGGCCGATACGCAGTATTTT

abundance: -
j_gene: TRBJ2-3
d_gene: -
v_gene: TRBV7-9
CDR3aa: CASSLKPADTQYF
CDR3nt: TGTGCCAGCAGCTTAAAGCCGGCAGATACGCAGTATTTT

abundance: -
j_gene: TRBJ2-1
d_gene: -
v_gene: TRBV7-8
CDR3aa: CASSLRESYNEQFF
CDR3nt: TGTGCCAGCAGCTTACGGGAGTCCTACAATGAGCAGTTCTTC